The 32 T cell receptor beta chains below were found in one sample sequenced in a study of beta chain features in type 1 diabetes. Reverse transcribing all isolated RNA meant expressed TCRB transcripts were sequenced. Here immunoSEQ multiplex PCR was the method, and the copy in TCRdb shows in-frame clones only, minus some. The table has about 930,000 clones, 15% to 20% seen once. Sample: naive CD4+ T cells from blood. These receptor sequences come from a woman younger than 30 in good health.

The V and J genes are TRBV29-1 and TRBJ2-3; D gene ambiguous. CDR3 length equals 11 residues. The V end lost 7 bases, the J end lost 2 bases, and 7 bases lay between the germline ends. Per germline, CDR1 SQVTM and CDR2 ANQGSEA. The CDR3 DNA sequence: TGCAGCGCTACAAACACAGATACGCAGTATTTT. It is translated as CSATNTDTQYF.

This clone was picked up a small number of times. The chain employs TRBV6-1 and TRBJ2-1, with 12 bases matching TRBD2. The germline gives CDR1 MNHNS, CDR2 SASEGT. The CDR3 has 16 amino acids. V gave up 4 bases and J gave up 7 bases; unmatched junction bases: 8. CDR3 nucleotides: TGTGCCAGCAGTGCTAGCGGGAGGGCTTGGAGGAATGAGCAGTTCTTC. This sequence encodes CASSASGRAWRNEQFF.

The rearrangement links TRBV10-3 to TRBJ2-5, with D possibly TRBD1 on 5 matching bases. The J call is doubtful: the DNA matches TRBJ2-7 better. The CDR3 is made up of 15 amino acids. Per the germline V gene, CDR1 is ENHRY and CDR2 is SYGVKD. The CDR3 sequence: CAIRGVGVDDYEQYF. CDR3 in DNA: TGTGCCATCAGAGGGGTAGGGGTTGATGACTACGAGCAGTACTTC.

In DNA, the CDR3 is TGTGCCAGTAGTATTTGGGTTGGGCGGACCCAGTACTTC. Amino acids: CASSIWVGRTQYF. This sequence joins TRBV19 and TRBJ2-5; no clear D. From germline, CDR1 is LNHDA and CDR2 SQIVND (reference sequence). The CDR3 is made up of 13 amino acids. Trimming took 3 bases from V and 7 from J, leaving 12 bases between them. The full variable domain, completed using reference TRBV19 and TRBJ2-5, is DGGITQSPKYLFRKEGQNVTLSCEQNLNHDAMYWYRQDPGQGLRLIYYSQIVNDFQKGDIAEGYSVSREKKESFPLTVTSAQKNPTAFYLCASSIWVGRTQYFGPGTRLLVL.

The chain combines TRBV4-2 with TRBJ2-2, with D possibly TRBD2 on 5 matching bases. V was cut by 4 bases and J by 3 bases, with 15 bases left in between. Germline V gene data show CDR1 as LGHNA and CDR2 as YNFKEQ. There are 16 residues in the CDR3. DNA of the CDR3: TGTGCCAGCAGCCCGGTGAGGCGGGCCGACACCGGGGAGCTGTTTTTT. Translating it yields CASSPVRRADTGELFF.

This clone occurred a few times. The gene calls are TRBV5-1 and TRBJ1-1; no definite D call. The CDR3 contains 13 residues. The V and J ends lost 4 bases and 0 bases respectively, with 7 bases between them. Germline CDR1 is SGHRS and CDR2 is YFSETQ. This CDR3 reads CASSLIMNTEAFF. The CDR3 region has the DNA TGCGCCAGCAGCCTAATAATGAACACTGAAGCTTTCTTT.

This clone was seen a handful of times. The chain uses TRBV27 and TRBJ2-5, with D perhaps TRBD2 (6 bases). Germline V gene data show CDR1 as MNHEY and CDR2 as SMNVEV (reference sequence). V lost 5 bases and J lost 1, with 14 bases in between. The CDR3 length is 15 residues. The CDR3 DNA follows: TGTGCCAGCAGTCCACGGGACTTGACCCAAGAGACCCAGTACTTC. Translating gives CASSPRDLTQETQYF.

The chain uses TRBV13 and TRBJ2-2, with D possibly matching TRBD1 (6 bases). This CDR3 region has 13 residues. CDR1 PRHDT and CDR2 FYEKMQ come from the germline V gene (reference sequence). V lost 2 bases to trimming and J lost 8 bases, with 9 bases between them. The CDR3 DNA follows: TGTGCCAGCAGCTTATCAGGGGTTGGGGAGCTGTTTTTT. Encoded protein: CASSLSGVGELFF.

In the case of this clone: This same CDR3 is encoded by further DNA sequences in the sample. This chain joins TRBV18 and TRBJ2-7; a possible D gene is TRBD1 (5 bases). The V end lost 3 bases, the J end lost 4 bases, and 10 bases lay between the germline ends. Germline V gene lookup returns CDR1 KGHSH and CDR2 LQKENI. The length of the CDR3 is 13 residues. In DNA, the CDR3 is TGTGCCAGCTCACCGGGCAGGGTTTACGAGCAGTACTTC. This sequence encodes CASSPGRVYEQYF.

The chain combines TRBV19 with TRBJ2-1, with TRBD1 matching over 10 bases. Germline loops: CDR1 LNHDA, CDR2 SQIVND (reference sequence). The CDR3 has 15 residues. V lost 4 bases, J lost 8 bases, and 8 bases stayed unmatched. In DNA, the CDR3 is TGTGCCAGTAGTACCCAGGACAGGGGGTCGTATGAGCAGTTCTTC. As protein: CASSTQDRGSYEQFF.

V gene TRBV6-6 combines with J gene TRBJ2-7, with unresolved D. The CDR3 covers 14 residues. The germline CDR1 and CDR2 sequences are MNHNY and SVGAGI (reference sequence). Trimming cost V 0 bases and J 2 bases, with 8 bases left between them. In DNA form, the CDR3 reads TGTGCCAGCAGTTACTCGGCGGTTCCCTACGAGCAGTACTTC. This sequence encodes CASSYSAVPYEQYF.

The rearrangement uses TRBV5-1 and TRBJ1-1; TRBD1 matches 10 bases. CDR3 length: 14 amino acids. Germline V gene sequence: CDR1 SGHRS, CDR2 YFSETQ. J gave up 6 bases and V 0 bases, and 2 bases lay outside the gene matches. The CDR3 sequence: CASSLADRGPEAFF. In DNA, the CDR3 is TGCGCCAGCAGCTTGGCCGACAGGGGGCCTGAAGCTTTCTTT.

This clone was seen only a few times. The CDR3 DNA sequence: TGTGCCAGCAGCTCGACAGGGGGCCATGGCTACACCTTC. As protein: CASSSTGGHGYTF. The rearrangement joins TRBV14 to TRBJ1-2; TRBD1 agrees at 10 bases. Germline V CDR1 and CDR2: SGHDN, FVKESK. The CDR3 sequence is 13 residues long. Trimming cost V 5 bases and J 6 bases; bases outside gene matches: 3.

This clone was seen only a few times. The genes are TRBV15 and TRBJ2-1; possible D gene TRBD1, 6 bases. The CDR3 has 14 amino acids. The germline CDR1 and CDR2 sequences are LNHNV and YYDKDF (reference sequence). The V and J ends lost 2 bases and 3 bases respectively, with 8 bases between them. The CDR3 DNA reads TGTGCCACCAGCAGAAGGACAGTCTACAATGAGCAGTTCTTC. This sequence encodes CATSRRTVYNEQFF.

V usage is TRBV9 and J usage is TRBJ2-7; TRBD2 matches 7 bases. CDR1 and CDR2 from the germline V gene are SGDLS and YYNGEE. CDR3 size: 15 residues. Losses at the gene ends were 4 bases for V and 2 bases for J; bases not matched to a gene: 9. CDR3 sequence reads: CASSPFGAGAYEQYF. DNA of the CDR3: TGTGCCAGCAGCCCCTTCGGGGCGGGAGCCTACGAGCAGTACTTC.

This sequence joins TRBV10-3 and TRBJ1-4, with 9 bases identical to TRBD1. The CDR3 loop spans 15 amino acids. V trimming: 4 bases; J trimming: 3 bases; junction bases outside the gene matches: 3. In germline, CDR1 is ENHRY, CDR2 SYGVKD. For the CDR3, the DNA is TGTGCCATCAGTGGGACAGGGGACCCTAATGAAAAACTGTTTTTT. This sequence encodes CAISGTGDPNEKLFF.

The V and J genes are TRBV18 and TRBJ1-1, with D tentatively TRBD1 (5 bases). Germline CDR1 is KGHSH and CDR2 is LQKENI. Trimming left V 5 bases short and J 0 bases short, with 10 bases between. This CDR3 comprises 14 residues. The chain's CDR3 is CASSTGGVNTEAFF. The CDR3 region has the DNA TGTGCCAGCTCAACCGGGGGGGTGAACACTGAAGCTTTCTTT.

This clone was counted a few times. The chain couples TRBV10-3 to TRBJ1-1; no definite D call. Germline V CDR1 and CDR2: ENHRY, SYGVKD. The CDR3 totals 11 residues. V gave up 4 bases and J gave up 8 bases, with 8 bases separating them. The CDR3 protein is CAISGSSEAFF. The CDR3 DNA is TGTGCCATCAGTGGTTCCAGCGAAGCTTTCTTT.

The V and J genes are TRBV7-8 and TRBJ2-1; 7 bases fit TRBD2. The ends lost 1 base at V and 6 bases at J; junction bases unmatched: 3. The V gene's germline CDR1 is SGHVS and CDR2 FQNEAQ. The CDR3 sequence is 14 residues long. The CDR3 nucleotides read TGTGCCAGCAGCTTAGTTCCGGGGGGCAATGAGCAGTTCTTC. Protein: CASSLVPGGNEQFF.

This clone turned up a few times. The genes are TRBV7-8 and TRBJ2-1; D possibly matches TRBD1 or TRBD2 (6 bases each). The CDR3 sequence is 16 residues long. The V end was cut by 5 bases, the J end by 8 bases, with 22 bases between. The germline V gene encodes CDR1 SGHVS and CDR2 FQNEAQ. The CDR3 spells CASSRRRRGFRDEQFF. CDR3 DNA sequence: TGTGCCAGCAGCCGCCGGCGGAGGGGGTTTCGCGATGAGCAGTTCTTC. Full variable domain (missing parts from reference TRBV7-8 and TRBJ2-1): GAGVSQSPRYKVAKRGQDVALRCDPISGHVSLFWYQQALGQGPEFLTYFQNEAQLDKSGLPSDRFFAERPEGSVSTLKIQRTQQEDSAVYLCASSRRRRGFRDEQFFGPGTRLTVL.

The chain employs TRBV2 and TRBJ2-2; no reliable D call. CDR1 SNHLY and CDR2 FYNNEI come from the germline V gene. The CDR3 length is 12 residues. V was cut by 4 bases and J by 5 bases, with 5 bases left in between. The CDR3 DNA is TGTGCCAGCAGTGGATATACCGGGGAGCTGTTTTTT. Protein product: CASSGYTGELFF.

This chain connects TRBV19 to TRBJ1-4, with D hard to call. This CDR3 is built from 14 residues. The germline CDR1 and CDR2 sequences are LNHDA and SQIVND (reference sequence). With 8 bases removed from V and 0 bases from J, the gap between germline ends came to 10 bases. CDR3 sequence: CASRGLATNEKLFF. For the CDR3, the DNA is TGTGCCAGTCGGGGTCTCGCAACTAATGAAAAACTGTTTTTT.

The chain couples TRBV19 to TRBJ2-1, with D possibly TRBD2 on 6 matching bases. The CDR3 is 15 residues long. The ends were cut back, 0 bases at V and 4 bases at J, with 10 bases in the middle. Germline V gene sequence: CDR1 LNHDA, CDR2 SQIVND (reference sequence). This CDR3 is CASSIDGGQYNEQFF. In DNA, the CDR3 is TGTGCCAGTAGTATAGACGGGGGTCAATACAATGAGCAGTTCTTC.

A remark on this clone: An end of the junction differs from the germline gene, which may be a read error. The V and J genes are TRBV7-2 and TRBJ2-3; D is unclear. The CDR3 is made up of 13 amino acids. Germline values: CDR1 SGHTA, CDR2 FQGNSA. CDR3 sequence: CASRLGYTDTQYF. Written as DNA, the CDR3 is TGTGCCAGCAGATTAGGCTATACAGATACGCAGTATTTT.

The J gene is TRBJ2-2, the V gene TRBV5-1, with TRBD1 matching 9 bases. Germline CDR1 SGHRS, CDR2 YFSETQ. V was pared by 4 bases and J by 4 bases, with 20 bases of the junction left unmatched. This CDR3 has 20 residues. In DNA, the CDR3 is TGCGCCAGCAGCGTGAACGCTCCGGGACAGGGCTCGTACTTCACCGGGGAGCTGTTTTTT. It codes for CASSVNAPGQGSYFTGELFF.

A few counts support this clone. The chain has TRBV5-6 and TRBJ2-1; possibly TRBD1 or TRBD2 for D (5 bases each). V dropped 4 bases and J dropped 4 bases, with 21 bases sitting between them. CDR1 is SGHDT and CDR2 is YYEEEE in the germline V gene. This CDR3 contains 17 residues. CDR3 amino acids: CASSPDPRGGLYNEQFF. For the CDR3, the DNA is TGTGCCAGCAGCCCGGACCCCCGGGGCGGTCTATACAATGAGCAGTTCTTC.

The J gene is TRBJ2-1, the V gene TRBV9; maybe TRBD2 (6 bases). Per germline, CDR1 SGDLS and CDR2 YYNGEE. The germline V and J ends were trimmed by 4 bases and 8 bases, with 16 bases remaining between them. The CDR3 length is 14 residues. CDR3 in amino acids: CASSTRDWRDEQFF. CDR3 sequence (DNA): TGTGCCAGCAGCACCCGGGACTGGCGGGATGAGCAGTTCTTC.

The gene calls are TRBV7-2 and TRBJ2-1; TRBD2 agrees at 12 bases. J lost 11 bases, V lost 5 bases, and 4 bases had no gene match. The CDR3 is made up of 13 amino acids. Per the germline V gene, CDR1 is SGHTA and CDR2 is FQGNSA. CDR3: CASSPRTSGKQFF. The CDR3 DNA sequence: TGTGCCAGCAGCCCACGGACTAGCGGGAAGCAGTTCTTC. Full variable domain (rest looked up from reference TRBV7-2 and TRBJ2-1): GAGVSQSPSNKVTEKGKDVELRCDPISGHTALYWYRQSLGQGLEFLIYFQGNSAPDKSGLPSDRFSAERTGGSVSTLTIQRTQQEDSAVYLCASSPRTSGKQFFGPGTRLTVL.

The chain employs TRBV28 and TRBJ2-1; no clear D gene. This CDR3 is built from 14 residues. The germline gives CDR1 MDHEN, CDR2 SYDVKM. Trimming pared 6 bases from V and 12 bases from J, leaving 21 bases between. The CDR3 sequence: CASSPFSPSSRQFF. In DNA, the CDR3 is TGTGCCAGCAGCCCCTTTAGCCCATCCAGCCGGCAGTTCTTC.

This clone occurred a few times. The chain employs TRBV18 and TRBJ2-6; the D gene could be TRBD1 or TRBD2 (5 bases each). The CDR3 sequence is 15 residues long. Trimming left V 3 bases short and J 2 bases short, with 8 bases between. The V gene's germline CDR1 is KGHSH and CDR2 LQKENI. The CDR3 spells CASSPVGAGANVLTF. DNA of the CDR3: TGTGCCAGCTCACCGGTGGGGGCTGGGGCCAACGTCCTGACTTTC.

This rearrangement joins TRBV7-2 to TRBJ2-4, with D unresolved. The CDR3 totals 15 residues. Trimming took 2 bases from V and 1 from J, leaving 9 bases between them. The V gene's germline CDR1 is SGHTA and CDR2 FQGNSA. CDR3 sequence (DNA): TGTGCCAGCAGCTTAAGGGTGGGCGCCAAAAACATTCAGTACTTC. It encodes CASSLRVGAKNIQYF.

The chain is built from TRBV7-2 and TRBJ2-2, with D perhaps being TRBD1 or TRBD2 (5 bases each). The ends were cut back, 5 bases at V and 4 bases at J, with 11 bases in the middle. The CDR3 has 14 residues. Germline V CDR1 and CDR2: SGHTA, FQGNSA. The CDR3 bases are TGTGCCAGCAGCCGAGGGGTCGGCACCGGGGAGCTGTTTTTT. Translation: CASSRGVGTGELFF. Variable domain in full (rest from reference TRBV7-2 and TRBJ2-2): GAGVSQSPSNKVTEKGKDVELRCDPISGHTALYWYRQSLGQGLEFLIYFQGNSAPDKSGLPSDRFSAERTGGSVSTLTIQRTQQEDSAVYLCASSRGVGTGELFFGEGSRLTVL.